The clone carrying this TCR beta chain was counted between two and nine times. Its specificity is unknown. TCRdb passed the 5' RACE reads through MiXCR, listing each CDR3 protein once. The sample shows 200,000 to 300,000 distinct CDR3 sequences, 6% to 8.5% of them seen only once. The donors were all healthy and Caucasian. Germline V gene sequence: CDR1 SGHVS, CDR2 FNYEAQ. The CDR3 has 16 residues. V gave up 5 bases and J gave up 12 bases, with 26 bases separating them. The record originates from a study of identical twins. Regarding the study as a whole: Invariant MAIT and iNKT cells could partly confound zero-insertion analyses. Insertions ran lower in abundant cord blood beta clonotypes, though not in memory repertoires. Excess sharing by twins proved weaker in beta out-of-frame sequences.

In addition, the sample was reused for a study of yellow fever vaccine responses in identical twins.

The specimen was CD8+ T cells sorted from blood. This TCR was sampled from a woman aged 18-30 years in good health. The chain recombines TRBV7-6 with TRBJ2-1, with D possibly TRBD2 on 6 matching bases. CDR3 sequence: CASSQGVGGTISGQFF. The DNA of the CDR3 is TGTGCCAGCAGCCAAGGCGTTGGCGGGACGATCTCGGGGCAGTTCTTC.